These 30 T cell receptor beta chains were sequenced from one sample in a study of early T cells in non-severe SARS-CoV-2 infection. TCRdb ran MiXCR on the 5' RACE reads and lists one entry per CDR3 protein. The table includes about 63,000 distinct CDR3 sequences, 13% detected once. Sample: whole blood. The receptor source for this set is an adult who was a healthcare worker with PCR-confirmed SARS-CoV-2 infection or an uninfected control (not recorded which).

V is TRBV7-3 and J is TRBJ2-3, with D possibly TRBD2 on 5 matching bases. CDR3 length: 11 amino acids. Germline values: CDR1 SGHTA, CDR2 FQGTGA. V was shortened by 5 bases and J by 6 bases, with 6 bases between the two germline ends. For the CDR3, the DNA is TGTGCCAGCAGCGAGGGCGATACGCAGTATTTT. Residues: CASSEGDTQYF.

The chain couples TRBV29-1 to TRBJ1-2; 7 bases line up with TRBD1. The CDR3 spans 14 residues. The germline V gene encodes CDR1 SQVTM and CDR2 ANQGSEA. J was trimmed by 5 bases and V by 6 bases; bases with no gene match: 12. CDR3 loop: CSVAPGTDIYGYTF. Written as DNA, the CDR3 is TGCAGCGTCGCCCCCGGGACAGACATATATGGCTACACCTTC.

This clonotype has at least ten counts. CDR3 nucleotide sequence: TGCGCCAGCAGCTTGATTATCGCCGGGGAGCTGTTTTTT. Translated, it gives CASSLIIAGELFF. The chain joins TRBV5-1 to TRBJ2-2; D gene ambiguous. CDR1 and CDR2 from the germline V gene are SGHRS and YFSETQ. The CDR3 runs to 13 residues. V was pared by 1 base and J by 6 bases, with 7 bases between.

This clonotype came up many times. The J gene is TRBJ1-2, the V gene TRBV9, with D uncertain. V lost 2 bases and J 0 bases, leaving 5 bases between the germline ends. The length of the CDR3 is 13 residues. Germline V CDR1 and CDR2: SGDLS, YYNGEE. As DNA, the CDR3 is TGTGCCAGCAGCGTCGAGTCTAACTATGGCTACACCTTC. This sequence encodes CASSVESNYGYTF.

The J gene is TRBJ2-2, the V gene TRBV2, with TRBD1 matching over 9 bases. The CDR3 covers 14 residues. V gave up 6 bases and J gave up 5 bases; unmatched junction bases: 4. Germline CDR1 reads SNHLY; CDR2 reads FYNNEI. Written as DNA, the CDR3 is TGTGCCAGCAGCGGGACAGGGAGAACCGGGGAGCTGTTTTTT. Protein: CASSGTGRTGELFF.

The genes are TRBV3-1 and TRBJ1-6, with 7 nucleotides matching TRBD1. The J segment lost 5 bases and the V segment lost 3 bases, leaving 7 bases of the junction unmatched. CDR1 is LGHDT and CDR2 is YNNKEL in the germline V gene (reference sequence). The CDR3 length is 16 residues. The CDR3 loop is CASSHRGGLNNSPLHF. CDR3 coding DNA: TGTGCCAGCAGCCACAGGGGGGGGCTGAATAATTCACCCCTCCACTTT.

There are many counts of this clonotype. The chain links TRBV7-2 to TRBJ1-6; the match to TRBD1 covers 7 bases. The CDR3 totals 16 residues. CDR1 is SGHTA and CDR2 is FQGNSA in the germline V gene. Trimming took 1 base from V and 5 from J; bases not matched to a gene: 5. The CDR3 sequence: CASSLGAGGHNSPLHF. As DNA, the CDR3 is TGTGCCAGCAGCTTAGGGGCAGGGGGTCATAATTCACCCCTCCACTTT. Together with reference TRBV7-2 and TRBJ1-6, the CDR3 gives the full variable domain: GAGVSQSPSNKVTEKGKDVELRCDPISGHTALYWYRQSLGQGLEFLIYFQGNSAPDKSGLPSDRFSAERTGGSVSTLTIQRTQQEDSAVYLCASSLGAGGHNSPLHFGNGTRLTVT.

The sample holds many counts of this clonotype. The chain employs TRBV6-5 and TRBJ2-1, with D unclear. The CDR3 totals 12 residues. CDR1 and CDR2 from the germline V gene are MNHEY and SVGAGI. Trimming took 6 bases from V and 6 from J, leaving 9 bases between them. Here the CDR3 reads CASRGPANEQFF. In DNA form, the CDR3 reads TGTGCCAGCAGGGGCCCCGCCAATGAGCAGTTCTTC.

Regarding this clonotype: At one end, the junction sequence differs from germline, possibly due to a read error. This chain uses TRBV3-1 with TRBJ1-1; 7 bases are shared with TRBD1. Per the germline V gene, CDR1 is LGHDT and CDR2 is YNNKEL (reference sequence). The CDR3 consists of 11 residues. CDR3: CASTRVGQKIF. In DNA, the CDR3 is TGTGCCAGCACGAGGGTGGGACAGAAGATTTTT.

This clonotype was seen at least ten times. V usage is TRBV12-3 or TRBV12-4 and J usage is TRBJ2-7; 9 bases align to TRBD1. Trimming removed 3 bases from V and 0 bases from J; junction bases left unmatched: 3. The CDR3 runs to 15 residues. DNA of the CDR3: TGTGCCAGCAGTTTCCCGGGACAGGGCTCCTACGAGCAGTACTTC. Its translation: CASSFPGQGSYEQYF.

This clonotype was seen ten or more times. The V and J genes are TRBV5-1 and TRBJ2-5, with TRBD2 identical over 11 bases. The length of the CDR3 is 16 residues. The germline CDR1 and CDR2 sequences are SGHRS and YFSETQ. The junction had 10 bases not matched to a gene; V was cut back by 4 bases and J by 5 bases. The CDR3 reads CASSGLMTSGVETQYF. The CDR3 DNA follows: TGCGCCAGCAGCGGACTGATGACTAGCGGGGTCGAGACCCAGTACTTC.

This clonotype was detected many times. The chain uses TRBV9 and TRBJ1-2; tentative D call: TRBD1 (5 bases). V lost 3 bases and J lost 6, with 15 bases in between. The CDR3 runs 14 residues. CDR1 and CDR2 (germline): SGDLS, YYNGEE. As DNA, the CDR3 is TGTGCCAGCAGCGAGGGGCGGAACGACGATGGCTACACCTTC. It encodes CASSEGRNDDGYTF.

This clonotype was recorded many times. This sequence joins TRBV6-6 and TRBJ2-3; D uncertain. This CDR3 spans 12 amino acids. V shed 2 bases and J shed 4 bases, with 4 bases lying between them. Germline V lookup: CDR1 MNHNY, CDR2 SVGAGI (reference sequence). The DNA of the CDR3 is TGTGCCAGCAGTTACGAGGCAGATACGCAGTATTTT. Translated, it gives CASSYEADTQYF.

This clonotype was observed a few times. The chain carries TRBV5-8 and TRBJ2-3; D unclear. Germline loops: CDR1 SGHTS, CDR2 YDEGEE. The CDR3 length is 11 residues. The V gene lost 6 bases and the J gene lost 6 bases, with 8 bases spanning the gap. The CDR3 nucleotides read TGTGCCAGCACCCTGAGGGATACGCAGTATTTT. Amino acids: CASTLRDTQYF. The entire variable domain, with the rest obtained from reference TRBV5-8 and TRBJ2-3, is as follows: EAGVTQSPTHLIKTRGQQATLRCSPISGHTSVYWYQQALGLGLQFLLWYDEGEERNRGNFPPRFSGRQFPNYSSELNVNALELEDSALYLCASTLRDTQYFGPGTRLTVL.

This clonotype was counted a single time. Possible read error: a much larger clone is one base away. This chain joins TRBV27 and TRBJ2-3, with D perhaps matching TRBD1 (5 bases). This CDR3 has 13 amino acids. Germline V gene data show CDR1 as MNHEY and CDR2 as SMNVEV (reference sequence). The CDR3 DNA sequence: TGTGCCAGCAGTTTCCAGGGCACAGATACGCATTATTTT. It yields the protein CASSFQGTDTHYF.

This clonotype was seen repeatedly, ten times or more. This sequence joins TRBV7-2 and TRBJ2-2; D gene uncertain. With 3 bases removed from V and 2 bases from J, the gap between germline ends came to 7 bases. Germline-derived CDR1 and CDR2 are SGHTA and FQGNSA. The CDR3 contains 14 residues. Here the CDR3 reads CASSLVRNTGELFF. The CDR3 coding sequence is TGTGCCAGCAGCTTGGTCAGAAACACCGGGGAGCTGTTTTTT.

This clonotype was observed at least ten times. The rearrangement joins TRBV18 to TRBJ2-3; 9 positions agree with TRBD2. The CDR3 loop spans 15 amino acids. V shed 3 bases and J 5 bases; nucleotides not matched to a gene: 6. Germline assignment: CDR1 KGHSH and CDR2 LQKENI. The CDR3 bases are TGTGCCAGCTCACCTCAAGCGGGGGGAATAGATACGCAGTATTTT. This gives the protein CASSPQAGGIDTQYF.

This clonotype was observed a handful of times. The chain joins TRBV27 to TRBJ1-5; 9 bases agree with TRBD1. This CDR3 is built from 15 residues. Trimming removed 4 bases from V and 6 bases from J; junction bases left unmatched: 7. CDR1 and CDR2 from the germline V gene are MNHEY and SMNVEV (reference sequence). The CDR3 sequence is CASSSRGQGLQPQHF. The CDR3 nucleotides are TGTGCCAGCAGTTCTAGGGGACAGGGCCTTCAGCCCCAGCATTTT.

Only a few counts were recorded for this clonotype. The chain joins TRBV6-6 to TRBJ2-3, with D possibly being TRBD1 (5 bases). The CDR3 has 15 amino acids. Trimming stripped 0 bases from V and 3 bases from J, with 10 bases between. In germline, CDR1 is MNHNY, CDR2 SVGAGI (reference sequence). Here the CDR3 reads CASSYSIGVTDTQYF. The CDR3 DNA follows: TGTGCCAGCAGTTACTCGATAGGGGTGACAGATACGCAGTATTTT.

The table lists this clonotype with a count of one. V and J are TRBV9 and TRBJ1-2; weak D call: TRBD1 (6 bases). CDR1 is SGDLS and CDR2 is YYNGEE in the germline V gene. Trimming removed 0 bases at V and 1 base at J, with 13 bases between. This CDR3 is 16 amino acids long. CDR3 residues: CASSVEVTGFNYGYTF. CDR3 bases: TGTGCCAGCAGCGTAGAGGTGACAGGTTTTAACTATGGCTACACCTTC.

This clonotype was recorded at least ten times. The chain has TRBV29-1 and TRBJ1-2; D remains unclear. This CDR3 region has 10 residues. Germline loops: CDR1 SQVTM, CDR2 ANQGSEA. Trimming stripped 1 base from V and 8 bases from J, with 5 bases between. The CDR3 nucleotides are TGCAGCGTTGAAGGGGAGGGCTACACCTTC. Its translation is CSVEGEGYTF.

CDR3 DNA: TGCAGCGTTGATCCACAGCTCTTGTGGGTCGTTCCTGAAGCTTTCTTT. As protein: CSVDPQLLWVVPEAFF. The chain carries TRBV29-1 and TRBJ1-1; D uncertain. V was clipped by 3 bases and J by 6 bases, with 23 bases between them. The CDR3 sequence is 16 residues long. The germline CDR1 and CDR2 sequences are SQVTM and ANQGSEA.

The chain employs TRBV29-1 and TRBJ2-3; D gene ambiguous. The CDR3 length is 8 residues. V was shortened by 3 bases and J by 8 bases, with 0 bases between the two germline ends. Germline V gene data show CDR1 as SQVTM and CDR2 as ANQGSEA. CDR3 nucleotide sequence: TGCAGCGTTGATACGCAGTATTTT. Residues: CSVDTQYF.

In its sample, this clonotype was seen many times. The chain uses TRBV7-3 and TRBJ2-1, with 8 nucleotides matching TRBD1. CDR1 is SGHTA and CDR2 is FQGTGA in the germline V gene. The CDR3 totals 16 residues. V was clipped by 5 bases and J by 7 bases; unmatched bases: 13. The CDR3 DNA follows: TGTGCCAGCAGCCCAGGGGGGCGGGACAGGCTGAATGAGCAGTTCTTC. This codes for CASSPGGRDRLNEQFF.

This clonotype has a handful of counts. V usage is TRBV6-6 and J usage is TRBJ2-7; D is possibly TRBD2 (6 bases). This CDR3 spans 13 amino acids. Trimming shortened V by 2 bases and J by 7 bases, and 12 bases separated the two germline ends. CDR1 is MNHNY, CDR2 SVGAGI, per germline (reference sequence). DNA of the CDR3: TGTGCCAGCAGTTACGAGTCAGGGACTGAGCAGTACTTC. Translated, it gives CASSYESGTEQYF.

Ten or more counts support this clonotype. This rearrangement joins TRBV24-1 to TRBJ2-5; weak D call: TRBD2 (6 bases). The CDR3 runs 15 residues. Looked up from germline, CDR1 is KGHDR and CDR2 is SFDVKD. V was shortened by 3 bases and J by 9 bases, with 19 bases between the two germline ends. The DNA of the CDR3 is TGTGCCACCAGTGATCCACGGGACTCCCAAGAAGCCCAGTACTTC. It codes for CATSDPRDSQEAQYF.

The sample holds many counts of this clonotype. V and J are TRBV7-8 and TRBJ1-4, with TRBD1 matching over 7 bases. The CDR3 extends over 16 amino acids. Germline CDR1 is SGHVS and CDR2 is FQNEAQ. J lost 4 bases, V lost 0 bases, and 5 bases had no gene match. The CDR3 DNA follows: TGTGCCAGCAGCTTAGCGGTGGCAGGGGGTAATGAAAAACTGTTTTTT. It translates to CASSLAVAGGNEKLFF. The complete variable domain, with remaining parts taken from reference TRBV7-8 and TRBJ1-4, reads GAGVSQSPRYKVAKRGQDVALRCDPISGHVSLFWYQQALGQGPEFLTYFQNEAQLDKSGLPSDRFFAERPEGSVSTLKIQRTQQEDSAVYLCASSLAVAGGNEKLFFGSGTQLSVL.

The table lists this clonotype with many counts. This chain uses TRBV4-1 with TRBJ2-7, with D perhaps matching TRBD1 (6 bases). The V end lost 1 base, the J end lost 3 bases, and 7 bases lay between the germline ends. Germline CDR1 MGHRA, CDR2 YSYEKL. The CDR3 runs to 13 residues. CDR3 amino acids: CASSQVQGYEQYF. CDR3 bases: TGCGCCAGCAGCCAAGTACAGGGCTACGAGCAGTACTTC.

This clonotype was observed many times. This chain joins TRBV5-1 and TRBJ1-5; 7 positions match TRBD1. V dropped 0 bases and J dropped 7; count of bases not matched to a gene: 7. The CDR3 spans 15 residues. Germline V lookup: CDR1 SGHRS, CDR2 YFSETQ. Here the CDR3 reads CASSLGIAGGQPQHF. In DNA, the CDR3 is TGCGCCAGCAGCTTGGGAATCGCAGGGGGGCAGCCCCAGCATTTT.

A single count supports this clonotype. A much more abundant neighbour one base away suggests this may be a read error. The genes are TRBV20-1 and TRBJ1-6, with D unresolved. Germline V lookup: CDR1 DFQATT, CDR2 SNEGSKA (reference sequence). The V and J ends lost 3 bases and 8 bases respectively, with 14 bases between them. The CDR3 covers 14 residues. In DNA, the CDR3 is TGCAGTGCTAGGTCCTCGAGCACGTATTCACCCCTCCACTTT. Amino acids: CSARSSSTYSPLHF.